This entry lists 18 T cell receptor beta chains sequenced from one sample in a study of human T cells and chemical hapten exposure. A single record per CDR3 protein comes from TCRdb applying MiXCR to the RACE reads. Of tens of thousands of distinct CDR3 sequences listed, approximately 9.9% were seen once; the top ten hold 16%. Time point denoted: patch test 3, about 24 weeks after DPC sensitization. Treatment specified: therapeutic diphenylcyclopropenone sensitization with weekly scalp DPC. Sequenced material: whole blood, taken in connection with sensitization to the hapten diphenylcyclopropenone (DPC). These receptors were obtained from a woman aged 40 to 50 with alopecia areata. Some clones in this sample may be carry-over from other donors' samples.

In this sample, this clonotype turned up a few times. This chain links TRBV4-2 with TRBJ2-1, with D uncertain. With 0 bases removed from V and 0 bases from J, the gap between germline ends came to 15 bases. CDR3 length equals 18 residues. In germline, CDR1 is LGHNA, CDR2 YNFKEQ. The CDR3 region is CASSQDLASPSSYNEQFF. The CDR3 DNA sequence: TGTGCCAGCAGCCAAGATCTTGCGTCTCCGAGCTCCTACAATGAGCAGTTCTTC.

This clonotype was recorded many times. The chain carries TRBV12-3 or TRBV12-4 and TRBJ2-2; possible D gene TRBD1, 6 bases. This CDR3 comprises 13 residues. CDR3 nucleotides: TGTGCAACCGGGACAACGAACACCGGGGAGCTGTTTTTT. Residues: CATGTTNTGELFF.

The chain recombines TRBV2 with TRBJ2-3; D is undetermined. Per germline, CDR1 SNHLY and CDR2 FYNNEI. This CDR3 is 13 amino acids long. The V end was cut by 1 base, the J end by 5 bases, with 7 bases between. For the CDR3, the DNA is TGTGCCAGCAGTGAAGGGCTCAGAGATACGCAGTATTTT. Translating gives CASSEGLRDTQYF. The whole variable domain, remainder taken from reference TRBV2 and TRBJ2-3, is EPEVTQTPSHQVTQMGQEVILRCVPISNHLYFYWYRQILGQKVEFLVSFYNNEISEKSEIFDDQFSVERPDGSNFTLKIRSTKLEDSAMYFCASSEGLRDTQYFGPGTRLTVL.

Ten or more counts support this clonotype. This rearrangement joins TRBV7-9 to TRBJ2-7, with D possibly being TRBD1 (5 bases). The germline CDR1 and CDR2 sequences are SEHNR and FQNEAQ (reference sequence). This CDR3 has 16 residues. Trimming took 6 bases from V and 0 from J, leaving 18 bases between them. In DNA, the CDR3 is TGTGCCAGCAGAGAAATAGACAGCCTGAGCTCCTACGAGCAGTACTTC. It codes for CASREIDSLSSYEQYF.

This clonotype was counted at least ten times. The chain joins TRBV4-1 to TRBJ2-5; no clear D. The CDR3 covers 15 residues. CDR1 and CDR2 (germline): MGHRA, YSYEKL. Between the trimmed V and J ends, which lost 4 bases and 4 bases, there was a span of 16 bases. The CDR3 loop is CASSPEDSPRETQYF. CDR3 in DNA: TGCGCCAGCAGCCCAGAGGATTCGCCCCGAGAGACCCAGTACTTC.

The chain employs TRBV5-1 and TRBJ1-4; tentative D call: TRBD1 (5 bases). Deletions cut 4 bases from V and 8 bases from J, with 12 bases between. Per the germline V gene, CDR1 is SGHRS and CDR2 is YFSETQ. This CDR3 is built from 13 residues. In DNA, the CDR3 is TGCGCCAGCAGCCAAGGGGATCCAGAAAAACTGTTTTTT. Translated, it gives CASSQGDPEKLFF.

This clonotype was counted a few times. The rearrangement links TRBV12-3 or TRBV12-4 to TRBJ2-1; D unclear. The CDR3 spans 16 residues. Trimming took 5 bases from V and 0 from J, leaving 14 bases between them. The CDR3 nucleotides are TGTGCCAGCAGTCCCCCCCTGGGGAACTCCTACAATGAGCAGTTCTTC. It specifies CASSPPLGNSYNEQFF.

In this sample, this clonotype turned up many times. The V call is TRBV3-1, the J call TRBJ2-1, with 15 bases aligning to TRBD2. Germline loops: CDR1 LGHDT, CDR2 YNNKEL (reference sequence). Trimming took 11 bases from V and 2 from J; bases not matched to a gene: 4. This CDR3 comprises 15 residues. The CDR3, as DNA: TGTGCCTCGGGGACTAGCGGGGGGCCCTACAATGAGCAGTTCTTC. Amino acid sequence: CASGTSGGPYNEQFF.

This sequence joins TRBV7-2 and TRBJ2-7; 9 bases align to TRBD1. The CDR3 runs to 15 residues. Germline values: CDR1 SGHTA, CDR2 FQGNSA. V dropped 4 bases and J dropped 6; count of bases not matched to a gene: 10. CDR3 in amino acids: CASSSIPGTGREQYF. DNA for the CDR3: TGTGCCAGCAGCTCCATACCGGGGACAGGGCGCGAGCAGTACTTC.

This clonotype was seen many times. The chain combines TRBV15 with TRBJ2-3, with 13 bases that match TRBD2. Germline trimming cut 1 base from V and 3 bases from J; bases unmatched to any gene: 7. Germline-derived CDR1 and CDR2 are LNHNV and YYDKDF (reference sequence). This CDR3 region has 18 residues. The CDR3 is CATSRAATSGGSTDTQYF. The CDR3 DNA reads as TGTGCCACCAGCAGAGCTGCGACTAGCGGGGGGTCTACAGATACGCAGTATTTT.

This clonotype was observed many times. The CDR3 DNA sequence: TGCAGTGCTACGAATGTTTATGGCTACACCTTC. Translated, it gives CSATNVYGYTF. The rearrangement links TRBV20-1 to TRBJ1-2; D is uncertain. Germline V gene lookup returns CDR1 DFQATT and CDR2 SNEGSKA (reference sequence). The CDR3 is 11 amino acids. V gave up 4 bases and J gave up 5 bases, with 8 bases separating them.

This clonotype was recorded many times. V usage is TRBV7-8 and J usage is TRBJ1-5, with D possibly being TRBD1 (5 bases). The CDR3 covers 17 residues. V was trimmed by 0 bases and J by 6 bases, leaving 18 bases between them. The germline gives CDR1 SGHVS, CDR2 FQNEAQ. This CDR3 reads CASSLAYLSGGSQPQHF. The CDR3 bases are TGTGCCAGCAGCTTAGCGTATCTCAGCGGGGGGAGTCAGCCCCAGCATTTT.

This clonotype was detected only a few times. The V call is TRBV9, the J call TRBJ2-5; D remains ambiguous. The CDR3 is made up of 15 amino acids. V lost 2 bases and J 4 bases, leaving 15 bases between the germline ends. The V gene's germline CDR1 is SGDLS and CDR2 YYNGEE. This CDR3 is CASSVAAQPRETQYF. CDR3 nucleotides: TGTGCCAGCAGCGTGGCGGCGCAGCCAAGAGAGACCCAGTACTTC. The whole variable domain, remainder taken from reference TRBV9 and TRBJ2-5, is DSGVTQTPKHLITATGQRVTLRCSPRSGDLSVYWYQQSLDQGLQFLIQYYNGEERAKGNILERFSAQQFPDLHSELNLSSLELGDSALYFCASSVAAQPRETQYFGPGTRLLVL.

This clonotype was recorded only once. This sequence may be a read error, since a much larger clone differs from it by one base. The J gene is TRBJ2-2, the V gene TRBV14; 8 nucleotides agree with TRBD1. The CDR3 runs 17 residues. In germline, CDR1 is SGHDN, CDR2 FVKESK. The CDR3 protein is CASSHGQGIQNTGELVF. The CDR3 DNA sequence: TGTGCCAGCAGCCATGGACAGGGAATCCAGAACACCGGGGAGCTGGTTTTT.

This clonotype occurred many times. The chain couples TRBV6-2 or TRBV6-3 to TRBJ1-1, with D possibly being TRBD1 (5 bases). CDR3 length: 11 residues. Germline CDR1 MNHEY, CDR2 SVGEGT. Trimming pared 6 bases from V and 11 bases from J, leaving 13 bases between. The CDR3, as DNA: TGTGCCAGCAGCGGCAGGGACTTGGCTTTCTTT. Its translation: CASSGRDLAFF.

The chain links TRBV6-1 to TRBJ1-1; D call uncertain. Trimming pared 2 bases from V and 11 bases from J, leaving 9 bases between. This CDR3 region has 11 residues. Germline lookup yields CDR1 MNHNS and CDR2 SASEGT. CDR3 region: CASSEYGSAFF. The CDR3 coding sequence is TGTGCCAGCAGTGAATACGGTTCGGCTTTCTTT.

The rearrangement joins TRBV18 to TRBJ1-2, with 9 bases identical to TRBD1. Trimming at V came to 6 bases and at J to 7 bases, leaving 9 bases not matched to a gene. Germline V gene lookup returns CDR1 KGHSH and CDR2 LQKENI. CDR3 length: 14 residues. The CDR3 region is CASSAGTGNVGYTF. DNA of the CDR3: TGTGCCAGCTCGGCCGGGACAGGGAATGTTGGCTACACCTTC.

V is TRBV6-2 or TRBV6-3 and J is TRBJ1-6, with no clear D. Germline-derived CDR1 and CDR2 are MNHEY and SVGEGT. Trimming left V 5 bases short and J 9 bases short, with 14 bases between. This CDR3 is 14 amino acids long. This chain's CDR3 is CASSPGEGASPLHF. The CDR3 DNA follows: TGTGCCAGCAGTCCTGGAGAGGGTGCTTCACCCCTCCACTTT.